Listed here are 32 T cell receptor beta chains from one sample, sequenced in a study of T cell repertoires in aging, cancer and after chemotherapy. Rearranged V-D-J TRB sequences were amplified with a mixed TRB-A/B primer pool. MiXCR, run by TCRdb on the multiplex PCR reads, gives a single entry per CDR3 protein. This sample has some 9,000 distinct CDR3 sequences; around 22% occur once, and the top ten carry 2% to 3%. Peripheral blood genomic DNA, not sorted cells or RNA, was the template. The sequenced sample consisted of blood. These receptors originate from a human donor in good health.

This clonotype is medium-sized by share. This chain uses TRBV7-9 with TRBJ1-1; the match to TRBD1 covers 8 bases. The trim removed 5 bases at V and 0 bases at J, leaving 5 bases unmatched. The germline gives CDR1 SEHNR, CDR2 FQNEAQ (reference sequence). CDR3 length: 15 amino acids. CDR3 region: CASSGTQGVNTEAFF. CDR3 coding DNA: TGTGCCAGCAGCGGAACACAGGGGGTGAACACTGAAGCTTTCTTT.

This clonotype ranks as medium-sized. The chain is built from TRBV4-3 and TRBJ1-4; TRBD1 might be the D (6 bases). Germline V gene sequence: CDR1 LGHNA, CDR2 YSLEER. This CDR3 has 15 residues. V shed 4 bases and J shed 7 bases, with 16 bases lying between them. DNA of the CDR3: TGCGCCAGCAGCCGAGAACAGGGTCGAAGTGAAAAACTGTTTTTT. Its protein product is CASSREQGRSEKLFF.

This clonotype appeared once. A much larger clone differs from this one at a single base, so this may be a read error. The chain employs TRBV27 and TRBJ2-1; 11 bases align to TRBD2. Germline loops: CDR1 MNHEY, CDR2 SMNVEV (reference sequence). Losses at the gene ends were 5 bases for V and 8 bases for J; bases not matched to a gene: 11. This CDR3 comprises 16 residues. In DNA, the CDR3 is TGTGCCAGCAGTCAACTTAGCGGGAGGGACAGTGATGAGCAGTTCTTC. Its protein product is CASSQLSGRDSDEQFF.

Relative to its sample, this clonotype is medium-sized. This chain links TRBV27 with TRBJ1-5, with D perhaps matching TRBD1 (5 bases). Trimming removed 4 bases from V and 3 bases from J, with 19 bases in between. The CDR3 has 17 amino acids. CDR1 and CDR2 (germline): MNHEY, SMNVEV (reference sequence). The CDR3 DNA follows: TGTGCCAGCAGTTCGTTTTGGCCTGGGGCGGACAATCAGCCCCAGCATTTT. This codes for CASSSFWPGADNQPQHF.

The rearrangement links TRBV20-1 to TRBJ1-5; D possibly corresponds to TRBD1 (5 bases). The CDR3 has 14 amino acids. Germline V gene sequence: CDR1 DFQATT, CDR2 SNEGSKA (reference sequence). V gave up 1 base and J gave up 4 bases, with 11 bases separating them. The CDR3 sequence: CSARVPQGNQPQHF. CDR3 nucleotide sequence: TGCAGTGCTAGAGTCCCCCAGGGAAATCAGCCCCAGCATTTT.

This chain joins TRBV5-1 and TRBJ2-7; D not resolved. This CDR3 comprises 13 residues. Deletions cut 6 bases from V and 7 bases from J, with 17 bases between. Germline V gene data show CDR1 as SGHRS and CDR2 as YFSETQ. The chain's CDR3 is CASNPLPQVEQYF. CDR3 DNA sequence: TGCGCCAGCAACCCACTGCCTCAGGTTGAGCAGTACTTC.

By share, this clonotype counts as medium-sized (0.01 to 0.1%). The chain combines TRBV12-3 or TRBV12-4 with TRBJ2-7, with D maybe TRBD1 (5 bases). The V end was cut by 0 bases, the J end by 5 bases, with 8 bases between. The CDR3 totals 13 residues. CDR3 region: CASSLASGNEQYF. The DNA of the CDR3 is TGTGCCAGCAGTTTAGCGTCAGGGAACGAGCAGTACTTC.

Details on this clonotype: A much more abundant neighbour one base away suggests this may be a read error. The chain combines TRBV6-1 with TRBJ2-7, with D tentatively TRBD1 (6 bases). The CDR3 covers 16 residues. Trimming removed 6 bases from V and 1 base from J, with 19 bases in between. The germline CDR1 and CDR2 sequences are MNHNS and SASEGT. The CDR3 DNA is TGTGCCAGCAGGACAGGACTCGAGACCACATCCTACGAGCAGTACTTC. It encodes CASRTGLETTSYEQYF.

Judged by abundance, this clonotype is medium-sized (0.01 to 0.1%). V is TRBV6-1 and J is TRBJ2-7; 14 bases line up with TRBD2. CDR1 is MNHNS, CDR2 SASEGT, per germline. Trimming took 4 bases from V and 5 from J; bases not matched to a gene: 10. This CDR3 has 17 amino acids. CDR3 coding DNA: TGTGCCAGCAGTGTGGAGACTAGCGGGAGGGCCGGGAACGAGCAGTACTTC. Its protein is CASSVETSGRAGNEQYF.

This clonotype was counted only a few times. The chain combines TRBV6-5 with TRBJ2-7, with 8 nucleotides matching TRBD2. The CDR3 is 13 amino acids. V trimming: 2 bases; J trimming: 6 bases; junction bases outside the gene matches: 3. Germline V gene sequence: CDR1 MNHEY, CDR2 SVGAGI. This chain's CDR3 is CASSYSGSGEQYF. CDR3 bases: TGTGCCAGCAGTTACAGCGGGAGTGGCGAGCAGTACTTC.

Relative to its sample, this clonotype is medium-sized. The chain combines TRBV30 with TRBJ1-4; D is possibly TRBD1 (6 bases). The V end was cut by 2 bases, the J end by 2 bases, with 15 bases between. Germline-derived CDR1 and CDR2 are GTSNPN and SVGIG (reference sequence). CDR3 length: 16 residues. Here the CDR3 reads CAWSTLSGGTNEKLFF. The CDR3, as DNA: TGTGCCTGGAGTACCCTTTCGGGGGGCACTAATGAAAAACTGTTTTTT.

This clonotype was seen more than once but under ten times. The chain joins TRBV4-3 to TRBJ2-7; tentatively, D is TRBD1 (6 bases). Germline CDR1 is LGHNA and CDR2 is YSLEER. V was pared by 4 bases and J by 3 bases, with 13 bases between. CDR3 length equals 14 residues. Written as DNA, the CDR3 is TGCGCCAGCAGCCGCCACAGGGAGAACTACGAGCAGTACTTC. The encoded protein is CASSRHRENYEQYF.

This clonotype qualifies as medium-sized. CDR3 protein: CSARYGGSANTGELFF. The CDR3 DNA reads TGCAGTGCTAGATACGGGGGGAGCGCGAACACCGGGGAGCTGTTTTTT. V usage is TRBV20-1 and J usage is TRBJ2-2; 7 bases align to TRBD2. There are 16 residues in the CDR3. With V trimmed by 2 bases and J by 0 bases, 6 bases remained unmatched. Germline assignment: CDR1 DFQATT and CDR2 SNEGSKA (reference sequence).

This clonotype qualifies as medium-sized. The rearrangement joins TRBV20-1 to TRBJ1-5, with 8 bases matching TRBD1. The CDR3 is 13 residues long. Germline V gene lookup returns CDR1 DFQATT and CDR2 SNEGSKA (reference sequence). V lost 6 bases and J lost 7; bases outside the gene matches: 8. The CDR3 here is CSAPGGPGQPQHF. The CDR3 DNA reads TGCAGTGCCCCAGGGGGCCCGGGGCAGCCCCAGCATTTT.

This clonotype counts as medium-sized (0.01 to 0.1%). V usage is TRBV4-3 and J usage is TRBJ1-2; D might be TRBD1 (5 bases). The CDR3 has 14 amino acids. V dropped 0 bases and J dropped 2 bases, with 7 bases sitting between them. The germline V gene has CDR1 LGHNA and CDR2 YSLEER. Here the CDR3 reads CASSQDSGNYGYTF. The CDR3 region has the DNA TGCGCCAGCAGCCAAGATTCAGGGAACTATGGCTACACCTTC.

The chain combines TRBV28 with TRBJ1-1; D possibly corresponds to TRBD1 (5 bases). CDR3 length: 15 residues. The germline V and J ends were trimmed by 5 bases and 1 base, with 14 bases remaining between them. Germline V lookup: CDR1 MDHEN, CDR2 SYDVKM. CDR3 DNA: TGTGCCAGCAGTCAAAGTTCCAGGGCGAACACTGAAGCTTTCTTT. It translates to CASSQSSRANTEAFF. Supplemented by reference TRBV28 and TRBJ1-1, the full variable domain reads DVKVTQSSRYLVKRTGEKVFLECVQDMDHENMFWYRQDPGLGLRLIYFSYDVKMKEKGDIPEGYSVSREKKERFSLILESASTNQTSMYLCASSQSSRANTEAFFGQGTRLTVV.

By proportion, this clonotype is medium-sized. The chain combines TRBV27 with TRBJ1-2, with a possible D match to TRBD1 (5 bases). The V and J ends lost 8 bases and 4 bases respectively, with 17 bases between them. This CDR3 is 14 amino acids long. The V gene's germline CDR1 is MNHEY and CDR2 SMNVEV (reference sequence). CDR3 DNA: TGTGCCAGCGCCGGGCCAGGGAGAACCTATGGCTACACCTTC. This translates into CASAGPGRTYGYTF.

This clonotype has just one count. CDR3 DNA: TGTGCCAGCAGTTTGAGAGACAGGGGTTCGGAGACCCAGTACTTC. This codes for CASSLRDRGSETQYF. V gene TRBV28 combines with J gene TRBJ2-5; 8 nucleotides match TRBD1. Per germline, CDR1 MDHEN and CDR2 SYDVKM. V lost 3 bases to trimming and J lost 5 bases; unmatched junction nucleotides: 8. This CDR3 is built from 15 residues.

This clonotype was seen more than once but under ten times. The chain combines TRBV25-1 with TRBJ2-5; 7 bases fit TRBD1. The CDR3 consists of 15 residues. After removal of 5 bases from V and 2 bases from J, the junction contained 8 bases not matched to a gene. CDR1 and CDR2 (germline): MGHDK, SYGVNS. For the CDR3, the DNA is TGTGCCAGCAGTACCCTGGGGGACAGTCAAGAGACCCAGTACTTC. Protein sequence: CASSTLGDSQETQYF.

The chain has TRBV7-3 and TRBJ2-6; 7 bases are shared with TRBD2. Looked up from germline, CDR1 is SGHTA and CDR2 is FQGTGA. CDR3 length: 20 residues. V lost 1 base to trimming and J lost 0 bases; unmatched junction nucleotides: 12. CDR3 nucleotides: TGTGCCAGCAGCTTAAAAAGTGGACTGGCGGGGGTCTCTGGGGCCAACGTCCTGACTTTC. It translates to CASSLKSGLAGVSGANVLTF.

By its share, this clonotype is medium-sized. The gene calls are TRBV4-3 and TRBJ2-7; TRBD1 agrees at 9 bases. CDR1 LGHNA and CDR2 YSLEER come from the germline V gene. V trimming: 3 bases; J trimming: 3 bases; junction bases outside the gene matches: 9. The CDR3 sequence is 16 residues long. The CDR3, as DNA: TGCGCCAGCAGCCAGGAGGAAGGGACAGGGAGCTACGAGCAGTACTTC. Translation gives CASSQEEGTGSYEQYF.

A note on this clonotype: A much larger clone lies a single base off, so this may be a read error. The chain uses TRBV6-1 and TRBJ1-1, with D tentatively TRBD1 (5 bases). Germline lookup yields CDR1 MNHNS and CDR2 SASEGT. This CDR3 region has 13 residues. The CDR3 coding sequence is TGTGCCAGCAGGACAACAGGTTACACTAAAGCTTTCTTT. Protein product: CASRTTGYTKAFF.

This chain joins TRBV28 and TRBJ2-5, with D unresolved. In germline, CDR1 is MDHEN, CDR2 SYDVKM. Trimming pared 3 bases from V and 4 bases from J, leaving 9 bases between. This CDR3 spans 13 amino acids. The CDR3 is CASSLIQPETQYF. DNA for the CDR3: TGTGCCAGCAGTTTGATCCAGCCAGAGACCCAGTACTTC.

The sample holds a few counts of this clonotype. This sequence joins TRBV5-6 and TRBJ1-5, with 12 nucleotides matching TRBD1. There are 17 residues in the CDR3. The germline V gene encodes CDR1 SGHDT and CDR2 YYEEEE. Trimming took 4 bases from V and 4 from J; bases not matched to a gene: 9. CDR3 loop: CASSGGTGGNRNQPQHF. The CDR3 coding sequence is TGTGCCAGCAGCGGTGGGACAGGGGGCAATCGAAATCAGCCCCAGCATTTT.

As to this clonotype: A much larger clonotype is one base distant, so this may be a read error. The chain combines TRBV5-4 with TRBJ1-1; a weak D match, TRBD1 (6 bases). In germline, CDR1 is SGHNT, CDR2 YYREEE (reference sequence). The ends were cut back, 3 bases at V and 1 base at J, with 10 bases in the middle. This CDR3 has 14 residues. The CDR3 DNA is TGTGCCAGCAGCTCAGGGACAAAGAACACTGAAGCTTTCTTT. Amino acid sequence: CASSSGTKNTEAFF. Based on the CDR3 plus reference TRBV5-4 and TRBJ1-1, the full variable domain is ETGVTQSPTHLIKTRGQQVTLRCSSQSGHNTVSWYQQALGQGPQFIFQYYREEENGRGNFPPRFSGLQFPNYSSELNVNALELDDSALYLCASSSGTKNTEAFFGQGTRLTVV.

There are a few counts of this clonotype. The V call is TRBV12-3 or TRBV12-4, the J call TRBJ1-5, with TRBD1 identical over 9 bases. CDR3 length: 18 residues. V shed 1 base, J shed 1 base, and the junction held 8 bases outside the gene matches. The CDR3 DNA is TGTGCCAGCAGTTTAGTACAGGGGGCGACGACCAGCAATCAGCCCCAGCATTTT. Its translation: CASSLVQGATTSNQPQHF.

V is TRBV6-5 and J is TRBJ2-1; 12 positions agree with TRBD2. Germline V gene data show CDR1 as MNHEY and CDR2 as SVGAGI. The CDR3 extends over 16 amino acids. Losses at the gene ends were 5 bases for V and 8 bases for J; bases not matched to a gene: 10. The DNA for the CDR3 is TGTGCCAGCAGTCGACTAGCGGGAGATCTGAACTATGAGCAGTTCTTC. The encoded protein is CASSRLAGDLNYEQFF.

The chain employs TRBV19 and TRBJ2-1, with D possibly being TRBD2 (7 bases). CDR3 length: 15 residues. V gave up 6 bases and J gave up 7 bases, with 19 bases separating them. The V gene's germline CDR1 is LNHDA and CDR2 SQIVND (reference sequence). CDR3 sequence (DNA): TGTGCCAGTAGCCGGCGGGGGCAGGGCGCGAATGAGCAGTTCTTC. It encodes CASSRRGQGANEQFF. Full variable domain (remainder filled in from reference TRBV19 and TRBJ2-1): DGGITQSPKYLFRKEGQNVTLSCEQNLNHDAMYWYRQDPGQGLRLIYYSQIVNDFQKGDIAEGYSVSREKKESFPLTVTSAQKNPTAFYLCASSRRGQGANEQFFGPGTRLTVL.

The chain employs TRBV6-1 and TRBJ2-2, with 7 bases that match TRBD2. The CDR3 has 16 residues. The J segment lost 6 bases and the V segment lost 5 bases, leaving 12 bases of the junction unmatched. Germline CDR1 MNHNS, CDR2 SASEGT. CDR3 residues: CASSFGRGRSSGELFF. The CDR3 DNA sequence: TGTGCCAGCAGTTTTGGACGCGGGAGAAGTTCCGGGGAGCTGTTTTTT.

J is TRBJ2-1 and V is TRBV11-2; the match to TRBD2 covers 8 bases. The length of the CDR3 is 15 residues. The V gene end was trimmed by 5 bases and the J gene end by 7 bases; junction bases not matched to a gene: 10. From germline, CDR1 is SGHAT and CDR2 FQNNGV. For the CDR3, the DNA is TGTGCCAGCAGCACCCTAGCGGGCGGGGGGAATGAGCAGTTCTTC. Translation gives CASSTLAGGGNEQFF.

The sample holds a few counts of this clonotype. The rearrangement uses TRBV18 and TRBJ1-1, with a weak D call TRBD1 (6 bases). The CDR3 is made up of 13 amino acids. The germline gives CDR1 KGHSH, CDR2 LQKENI. Trimming left V 2 bases short and J 6 bases short, with 10 bases between. Here the CDR3 reads CASSPGTYSEAFF. CDR3 nucleotides: TGTGCCAGCTCACCAGGGACATATTCTGAAGCTTTCTTT.

For this clonotype: With a much larger clone just one base away, this may be a read error. V usage is TRBV7-9 and J usage is TRBJ2-5, with D tentatively TRBD2 (6 bases). The CDR3 extends over 15 amino acids. Trimming removed 0 bases at V and 4 bases at J, with 12 bases between. Germline V CDR1 and CDR2: SEHNR, FQNEAQ (reference sequence). The CDR3, as DNA: TGTGCCAGCAGCTTAGCTTTAGTGGGAGGAGAGACCCAGTACTTC. Translated, it gives CASSLALVGGETQYF.